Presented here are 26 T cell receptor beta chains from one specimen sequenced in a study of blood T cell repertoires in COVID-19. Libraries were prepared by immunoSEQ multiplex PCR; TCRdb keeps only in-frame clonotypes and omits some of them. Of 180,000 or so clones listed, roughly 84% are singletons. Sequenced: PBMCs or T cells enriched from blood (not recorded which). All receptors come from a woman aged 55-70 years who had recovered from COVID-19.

The CDR3 protein is CSVERWGGTRGFYEQYF. The CDR3 nucleotides are TGCAGCGTTGAAAGGTGGGGTGGGACTAGGGGGTTTTACGAGCAGTACTTC. This chain links TRBV29-1 with TRBJ2-7; TRBD2 agrees at 8 bases. The V segment lost 2 bases and the J segment 4 bases; nucleotides outside the gene matches: 16. Germline V gives CDR1 SQVTM, CDR2 ANQGSEA. The CDR3 totals 17 residues.

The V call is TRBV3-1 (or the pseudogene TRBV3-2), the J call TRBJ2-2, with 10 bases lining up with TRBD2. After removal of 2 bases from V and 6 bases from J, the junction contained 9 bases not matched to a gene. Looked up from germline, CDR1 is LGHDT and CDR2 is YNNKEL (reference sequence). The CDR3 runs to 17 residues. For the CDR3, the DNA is TGTGCCAGCAGCCAATCCCAGCTAGCGGGGGTTGCCGGGGAGCTGTTTTTT. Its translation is CASSQSQLAGVAGELFF.

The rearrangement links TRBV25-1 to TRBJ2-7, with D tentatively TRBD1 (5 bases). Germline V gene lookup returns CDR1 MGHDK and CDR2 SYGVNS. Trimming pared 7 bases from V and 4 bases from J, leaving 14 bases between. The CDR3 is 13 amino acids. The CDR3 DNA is TGTGCCAGCACCGGCTGGCAGGGTTACGAGCAGTACTTC. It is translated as CASTGWQGYEQYF.

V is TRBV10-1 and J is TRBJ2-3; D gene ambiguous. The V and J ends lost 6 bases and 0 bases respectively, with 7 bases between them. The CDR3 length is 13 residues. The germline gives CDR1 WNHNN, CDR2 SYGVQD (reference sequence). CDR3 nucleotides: TGCGCCAGCAGCCCGGTTAGCACAGATACGCAGTATTTT. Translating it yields CASSPVSTDTQYF.

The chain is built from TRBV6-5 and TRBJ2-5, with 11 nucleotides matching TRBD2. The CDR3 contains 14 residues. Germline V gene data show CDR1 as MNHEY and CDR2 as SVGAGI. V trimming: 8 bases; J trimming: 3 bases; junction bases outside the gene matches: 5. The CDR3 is CASGGTSGKETQYF. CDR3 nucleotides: TGTGCCAGCGGAGGGACTAGCGGAAAAGAGACCCAGTACTTC.

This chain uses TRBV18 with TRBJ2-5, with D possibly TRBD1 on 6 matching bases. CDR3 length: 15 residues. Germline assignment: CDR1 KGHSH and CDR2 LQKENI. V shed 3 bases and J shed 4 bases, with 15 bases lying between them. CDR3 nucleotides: TGTGCCAGCTCACCGCAGGGGTTTTCAGGAGAGACCCAGTACTTC. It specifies CASSPQGFSGETQYF.

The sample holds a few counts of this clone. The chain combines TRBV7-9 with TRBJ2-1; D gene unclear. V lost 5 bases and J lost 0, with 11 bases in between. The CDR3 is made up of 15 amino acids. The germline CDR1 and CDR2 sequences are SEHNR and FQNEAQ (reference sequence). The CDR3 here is CASSVSRSSYNEQFF. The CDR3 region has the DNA TGTGCCAGCAGCGTTAGCAGAAGCTCCTACAATGAGCAGTTCTTC.

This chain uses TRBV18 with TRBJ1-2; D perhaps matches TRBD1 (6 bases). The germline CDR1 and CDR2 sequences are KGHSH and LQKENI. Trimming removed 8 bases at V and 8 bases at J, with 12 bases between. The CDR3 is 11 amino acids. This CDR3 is CASARGDGYTF. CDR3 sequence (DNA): TGTGCCAGCGCCAGGGGAGACGGCTACACCTTC.

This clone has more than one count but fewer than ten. CDR3 coding DNA: TGTGCCAGCAGTCGCGAAGCGGGGACCGAGCAGTACTTC. Its protein is CASSREAGTEQYF. V gene TRBV12-3 or TRBV12-4 combines with J gene TRBJ2-7, with TRBD2 matching over 7 bases. The CDR3 length is 13 residues. V shed 5 bases, J shed 6 bases, and the junction held 7 bases outside the gene matches.

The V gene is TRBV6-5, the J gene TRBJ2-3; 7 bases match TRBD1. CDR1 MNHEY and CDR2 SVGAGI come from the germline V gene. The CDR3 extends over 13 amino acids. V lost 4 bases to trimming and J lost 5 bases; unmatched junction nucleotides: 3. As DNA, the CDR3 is TGTGCCAGCAGTTCTCAGGGGGAAGATACGCAGTATTTT. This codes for CASSSQGEDTQYF.

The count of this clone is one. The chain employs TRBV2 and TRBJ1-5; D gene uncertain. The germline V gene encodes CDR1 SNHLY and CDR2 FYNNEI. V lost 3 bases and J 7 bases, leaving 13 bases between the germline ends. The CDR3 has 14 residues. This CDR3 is CASSDLTVGQPQHF. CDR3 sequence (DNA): TGTGCCAGCAGTGATTTGACCGTCGGGCAGCCCCAGCATTTT. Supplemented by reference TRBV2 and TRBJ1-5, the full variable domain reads EPEVTQTPSHQVTQMGQEVILRCVPISNHLYFYWYRQILGQKVEFLVSFYNNEISEKSEIFDDQFSVERPDGSNFTLKIRSTKLEDSAMYFCASSDLTVGQPQHFGDGTRLSIL.

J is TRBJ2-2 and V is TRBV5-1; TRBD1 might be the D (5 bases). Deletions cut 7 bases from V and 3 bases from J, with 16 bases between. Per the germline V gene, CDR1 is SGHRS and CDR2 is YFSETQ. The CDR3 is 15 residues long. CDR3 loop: CASGQGSWDTGELFF. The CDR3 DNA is TGCGCCAGCGGCCAGGGATCGTGGGACACCGGGGAGCTGTTTTTT. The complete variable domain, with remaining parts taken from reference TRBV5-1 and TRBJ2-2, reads KAGVTQTPRYLIKTRGQQVTLSCSPISGHRSVSWYQQTPGQGLQFLFEYFSETQRNKGNFPGRFSGRQFSNSRSEMNVSTLELGDSALYLCASGQGSWDTGELFFGEGSRLTVL.

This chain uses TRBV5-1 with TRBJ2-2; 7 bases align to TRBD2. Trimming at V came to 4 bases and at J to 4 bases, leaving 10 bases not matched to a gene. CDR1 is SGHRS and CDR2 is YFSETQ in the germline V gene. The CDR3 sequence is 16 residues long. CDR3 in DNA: TGCGCCAGCAGCACGGGACTACTCGAGGGCACCGGGGAGCTGTTTTTT. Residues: CASSTGLLEGTGELFF.

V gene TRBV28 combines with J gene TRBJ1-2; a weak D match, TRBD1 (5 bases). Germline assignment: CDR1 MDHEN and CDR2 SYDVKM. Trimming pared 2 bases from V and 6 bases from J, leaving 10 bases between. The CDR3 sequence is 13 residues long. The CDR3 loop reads CASSLNRLDGYTF. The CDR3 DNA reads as TGTGCCAGCAGTTTAAACAGGTTAGATGGCTACACCTTC.

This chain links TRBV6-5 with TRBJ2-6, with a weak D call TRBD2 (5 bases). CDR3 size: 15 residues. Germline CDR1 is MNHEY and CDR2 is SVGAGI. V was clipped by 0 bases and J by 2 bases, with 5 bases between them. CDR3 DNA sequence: TGTGCCAGCAGTTACTCGGGAGCTGGGGCCAACGTCCTGACTTTC. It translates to CASSYSGAGANVLTF.

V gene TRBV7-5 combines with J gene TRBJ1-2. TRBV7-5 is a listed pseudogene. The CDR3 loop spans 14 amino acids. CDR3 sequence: CARSSGEGRYGYTF. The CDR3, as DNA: TGTGCCAGAAGCTCCGGGGAGGGGAGATATGGCTACACCTTC.

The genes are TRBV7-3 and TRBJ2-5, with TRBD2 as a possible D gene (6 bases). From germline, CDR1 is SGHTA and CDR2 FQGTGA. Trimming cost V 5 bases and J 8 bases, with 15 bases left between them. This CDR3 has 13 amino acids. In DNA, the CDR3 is TGTGCCAGCAGCGGGGGGACGGCGGGAACCCAGTACTTC. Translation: CASSGGTAGTQYF.

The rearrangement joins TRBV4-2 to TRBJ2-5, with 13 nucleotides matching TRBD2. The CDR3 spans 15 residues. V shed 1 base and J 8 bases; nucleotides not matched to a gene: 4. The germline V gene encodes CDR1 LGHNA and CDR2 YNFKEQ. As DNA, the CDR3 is TGTGCCAGCAGCCAAGGGTGGACTAGCGGGAGAACCCAGTACTTC. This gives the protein CASSQGWTSGRTQYF.

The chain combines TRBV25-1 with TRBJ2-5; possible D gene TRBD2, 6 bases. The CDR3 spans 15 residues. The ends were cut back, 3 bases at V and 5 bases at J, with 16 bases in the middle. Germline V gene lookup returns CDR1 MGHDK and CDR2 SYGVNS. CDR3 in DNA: TGTGCCAGCAGTGACCGCGGGGCATGGGAGGAGACCCAGTACTTC. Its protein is CASSDRGAWEETQYF.

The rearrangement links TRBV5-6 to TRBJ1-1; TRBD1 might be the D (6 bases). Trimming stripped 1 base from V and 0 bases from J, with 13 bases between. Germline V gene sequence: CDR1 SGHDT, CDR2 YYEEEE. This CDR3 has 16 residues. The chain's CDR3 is CASSLSGGLMNTEAFF. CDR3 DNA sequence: TGTGCCAGCAGCTTGAGCGGGGGGCTCATGAACACTGAAGCTTTCTTT.

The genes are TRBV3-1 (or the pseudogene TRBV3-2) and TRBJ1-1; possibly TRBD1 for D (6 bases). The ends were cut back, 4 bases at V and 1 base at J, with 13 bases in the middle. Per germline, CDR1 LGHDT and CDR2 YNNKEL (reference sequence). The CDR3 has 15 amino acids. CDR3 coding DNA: TGTGCCAGCAGCCGTAGAGGGGGTGGGAACACTGAAGCTTTCTTT. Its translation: CASSRRGGGNTEAFF.

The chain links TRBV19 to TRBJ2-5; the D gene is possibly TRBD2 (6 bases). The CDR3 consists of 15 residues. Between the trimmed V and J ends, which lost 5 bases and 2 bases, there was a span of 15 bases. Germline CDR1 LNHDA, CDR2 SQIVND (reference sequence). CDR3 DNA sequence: TGTGCCAGTAGTCCAAACAACGGGGGACAAGAGACCCAGTACTTC. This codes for CASSPNNGGQETQYF.

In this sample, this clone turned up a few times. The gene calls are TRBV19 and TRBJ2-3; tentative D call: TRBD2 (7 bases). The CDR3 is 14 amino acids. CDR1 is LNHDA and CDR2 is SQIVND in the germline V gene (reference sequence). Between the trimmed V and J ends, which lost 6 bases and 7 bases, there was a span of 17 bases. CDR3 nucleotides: TGTGCCAGTAGGACCTCGGTGGGGGGGCATACGCAGTATTTT. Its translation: CASRTSVGGHTQYF.

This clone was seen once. CDR3 in amino acids: CASSLLSPLGTGELFF. CDR3 sequence (DNA): TGCGCCAGCAGCTTGCTGAGCCCCCTCGGCACCGGGGAGCTGTTTTTT. The chain carries TRBV5-1 and TRBJ2-2, with unresolved D. The CDR3 is 16 residues long. Germline CDR1 and CDR2: SGHRS and YFSETQ. V lost 1 base to trimming and J lost 4 bases, with 14 bases between them.

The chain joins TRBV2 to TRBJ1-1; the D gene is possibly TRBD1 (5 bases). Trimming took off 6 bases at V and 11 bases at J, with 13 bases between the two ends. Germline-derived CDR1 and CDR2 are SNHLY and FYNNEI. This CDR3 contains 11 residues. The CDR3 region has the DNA TGTGCCAGCAGCCCCAGGGTACCGGCTTTCTTT. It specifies CASSPRVPAFF.

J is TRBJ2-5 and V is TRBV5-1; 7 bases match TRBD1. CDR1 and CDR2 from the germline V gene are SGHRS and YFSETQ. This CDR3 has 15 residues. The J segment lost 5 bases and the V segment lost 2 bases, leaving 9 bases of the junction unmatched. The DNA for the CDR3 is TGCGCCAGCAGCTTAGGGACCGGGACAGTGGAGACCCAGTACTTC. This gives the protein CASSLGTGTVETQYF.